The T cell receptor beta chain described here comes from a study of regulatory T cells in long-lasting Graves disease (dated by TCRdb to 2020 to 2022). In the study overall: Patients with newly diagnosed Graves' disease had been on antithyroid drugs for under 3 months. This study used TCR sequencing and RNA sequencing of peripheral blood to compare persistent Graves' disease patients against newly diagnosed Graves' disease patients. A total of roughly 33 samples underwent TCR sequencing: 13 from persistent and approximately 20 from newly diagnosed Graves' disease patients. The study took place in China and was registered as a clinical trial.

According to the study, the label for this sample's time point signals: newly diagnosed GD, antithyroid drugs for less than 3 months. RNA was extracted from PBMCs in TRIzol for both TCR sequencing and RNA sequencing. The diagnosis of Graves' disease was made according to American Thyroid Association guidelines. Recruitment of patients was carried out at an endocrinology department in Xi'an, China. Each patient gave approximately 10 milliliters of peripheral blood, collected in an EDTA anticoagulant tube. Ficoll Paque Plus density gradient separation was used to isolate PBMCs, and no further T cell sorting was done. An Agilent 2100 Bioanalyzer and agarose gel were used to check RNA quality, and a NanoDrop 2000 was used to measure RNA concentration. Beyond this particular receptor, the publication reports: Persistent Graves' disease patients showed lower TCR Shannon entropy and fewer highly expanded clones than newly diagnosed patients, suggesting clonal expansion. Sequencing and analysis were restricted to the TCR beta chain. Only peripheral blood was studied, because thyroid tissue, the primary lesion, was inaccessible. More public clonotypes were shared among persistent patients (roughly 2,700) than among newly diagnosed patients (966). TRBV28, TRBJ1-2 and TRBJ2-5 were preferentially used in persistent disease, while TRBV20-1 and TRBJ2-1 were favored in newly diagnosed disease. The small sample size was acknowledged by the authors as a limitation that may reduce accuracy.

Sequences SGHNT (CDR1) and YENEEA (CDR2) are obtained from the germline V gene. The CDR3 runs 15 residues from the cysteine to the phenylalanine. Just the 45-base CDR3 DNA is kept, in frame starting at base 1. The junction shows trimming of 2 bases on V and 6 bases on J, plus 14 bases between the germline ends. Receptor libraries were prepared by multiplex PCR. The instrument given in TCRdb is Illumina HiSeq 4000. To build TCR beta libraries, CDR3 regions were amplified by Arm-PCR using iRepertoire HTBI primers. Before sequencing, the PCR products went through gel purification. For the original study's pipeline: Across samples, 62 TRBV and roughly 13 TRBJ segments were identified and used for gene usage analysis of CDR3 amino acid clonotypes. COPE and FqMerger were used to merge filtered high-quality paired reads into contigs. Contigs were aligned with BLAST to IMGT TRBV, TRBD and TRBJ reference genes, and CDR3 was defined per IMGT. Highly expanded clones were defined as clonotypes with a frequency above 0.1%. Shannon entropy was used to measure repertoire diversity, and the Gini coefficient was used to measure V-J evenness. A clonotype found in more than one individual was treated as public. TCRdb reprocessed the public reads (quality trimming at Q25 with fastp, clone calling with MiXCR) and kept in-frame beta chains. Every CDR3 protein is listed once, alongside the most common genes and DNA of its rows. The authors' filters were not applied to this entry. This sample gives 240,000 or so distinct CDR3 sequences in total; 20% of them show up just once. More than 11% of the sample goes to the ten largest clones.

This clonotype was detected many times. Its specific antigen is unknown. No base-level quality is on record; no much larger clone is a single base apart. This sequence was found in a female donor with Graves disease. Sequencing was performed on peripheral blood mononuclear cells (PBMCs), taken at new diagnosis, from a patient treated with antithyroid drugs. The rearrangement joined TRBV11-3 to TRBJ2-1, and TRBD2 may be the D gene, going by 7 matching bases. In nucleotides, the sequence is TGTGCCAGCAGCTTATCTGGGGGGGGGCGCAATGAGCAGTTCTTC. Translated, this is CASSLSGGGRNEQFF.